A selection of T cell receptor beta chains follows, all from one sample in a study of cytomegalovirus exposure and HLA in healthy donors. TCRdb's table, derived via immunoSEQ multiplex PCR, lists solely in-frame clones and lacks some. The sample contains roughly 86,000 clones, 90% to 96% of which appear only once. Sequencing used PBMCs. All receptors derive from a man younger than 35 in good health and CMV-seropositive. Each CDR3 is given with its conserved first and last residue. The D gene is left open where the match is weak. Expanded clones get a size class; other rows say once, few or many, or leave the size out.

j_gene: TRBJ2-3
d_gene: -
abundance: -
v_gene: TRBV28
CDR3nt: TGTGCCAGCAGTCCCACATTGGCAGATACGCAGTATTTT
CDR3aa: CASSPTLADTQYF

j_gene: TRBJ2-7
d_gene: TRBD2
abundance: -
v_gene: TRBV7-9
CDR3nt: TGTGCCTCCGGGGGGGCTTTGGAGCAGTACTTC
CDR3aa: CASGGALEQYF

j_gene: TRBJ2-1
d_gene: TRBD2
abundance: -
v_gene: TRBV10-3
CDR3nt: TGTGCCATCAGTGAGCCGACTAGCGGAGCCTACAATGAGCAGTTCTTC
CDR3aa: CAISEPTSGAYNEQFF

j_gene: TRBJ2-1
d_gene: TRBD2
abundance: -
v_gene: TRBV6-1
CDR3nt: TGTGCCAGCAGCTTAGCGGGAGCCTACAATGAGCAGTTCTTC
CDR3aa: CASSLAGAYNEQFF

j_gene: TRBJ1-1
d_gene: -
abundance: once
v_gene: TRBV19
CDR3nt: TGTGCCAGGCCACTACCGGGGGCTTTCTTT
CDR3aa: CARPLPGAFF

j_gene: TRBJ1-2
d_gene: -
abundance: -
v_gene: TRBV6-1
CDR3nt: TGTGCCAGCAGTGAATTCGGGGATGAGGGAGGCTACACCTTC
CDR3aa: CASSEFGDEGGYTF

j_gene: TRBJ2-7
d_gene: TRBD2
abundance: once
v_gene: TRBV7-8
CDR3nt: TGTGCCAGCAGGGGGGGGACTCTCAACGAGCAGTACTTC
CDR3aa: CASRGGTLNEQYF

j_gene: TRBJ1-2
d_gene: TRBD1
abundance: -
v_gene: TRBV4-1
CDR3nt: TGCGCCAGCAGCCAAGTATTTTCCCGGGACAGGGGCGGTGGATATGGCTACACCTTC
CDR3aa: CASSQVFSRDRGGGYGYTF

j_gene: TRBJ2-5
d_gene: TRBD1
abundance: once
v_gene: TRBV18
CDR3nt: TGTGCCAGCTCACCAACAGGGGGGCTGGGAGAGACCCAGTACTTC
CDR3aa: CASSPTGGLGETQYF

j_gene: TRBJ2-7
d_gene: TRBD1
abundance: -
v_gene: TRBV6-1
CDR3nt: TGTGCCAGCAGTGAAACGGGACAGGGCATTCCCTACGAGCAGTACTTC
CDR3aa: CASSETGQGIPYEQYF

j_gene: TRBJ1-1
d_gene: TRBD1
abundance: -
v_gene: TRBV19
CDR3nt: TGTGCCAGTTCGCCGACAGGGTTCGACACTGAAGCTTTCTTT
CDR3aa: CASSPTGFDTEAFF

j_gene: TRBJ2-7
d_gene: -
abundance: -
v_gene: TRBV5-6
CDR3nt: TGTGCCAGCAGCTCGGGACACGCCGAAGAGCAGTACTTC
CDR3aa: CASSSGHAEEQYF

j_gene: TRBJ2-1
d_gene: TRBD2
abundance: -
v_gene: TRBV29-1
CDR3nt: TGCAGCGCATACGGGACTAGCGGGAGTTATGAGCAGTTCTTC
CDR3aa: CSAYGTSGSYEQFF

j_gene: TRBJ2-1
d_gene: -
abundance: -
v_gene: TRBV30
CDR3nt: TGTGCCTGGAGAAGATGGGCGGGCTCAAATGAGCAGTTCTTC
CDR3aa: CAWRRWAGSNEQFF

j_gene: TRBJ2-1
d_gene: -
abundance: -
v_gene: TRBV30
CDR3nt: TGTGCCTGGAGTGCAAGCCTCCCCAATGAGCAGTTCTTC
CDR3aa: CAWSASLPNEQFF

j_gene: TRBJ2-3
d_gene: -
abundance: once
v_gene: TRBV28
CDR3nt: TGTGCCAGCAGTTTGGGGCAGGGACACACAGATACGCAGTATTTT
CDR3aa: CASSLGQGHTDTQYF

j_gene: TRBJ1-1
d_gene: -
abundance: -
v_gene: TRBV7-8
CDR3nt: TGTGCCAGCAGGGACGGGAAGAACACTGAAGCTTTCTTT
CDR3aa: CASRDGKNTEAFF

j_gene: TRBJ2-5
d_gene: TRBD1
abundance: -
v_gene: TRBV14
CDR3nt: TGTGCCAGCAGCCACCGGGACAGGTTGACGGAGACCCAGTACTTC
CDR3aa: CASSHRDRLTETQYF

j_gene: TRBJ1-1
d_gene: -
abundance: -
v_gene: TRBV7-9
CDR3nt: TGTGCCACCACAACAGTCCCTACTGAAGCTTTCTTT
CDR3aa: CATTTVPTEAFF

j_gene: TRBJ1-5
d_gene: -
abundance: -
v_gene: TRBV27
CDR3nt: TGTGCCAGCAGTTTAGCGTATAGCAATCAGCCCCAGCATTTT
CDR3aa: CASSLAYSNQPQHF

j_gene: TRBJ2-1
d_gene: TRBD1
abundance: -
v_gene: TRBV18
CDR3nt: TGTGCCAGCTCACAACAGGACAGGACTTACAATGAGCAGTTCTTC
CDR3aa: CASSQQDRTYNEQFF

j_gene: TRBJ2-1
d_gene: -
abundance: -
v_gene: TRBV4-1
CDR3nt: TGCGCCAGCAGCCAAGTTGCTAGCGTTGGGCAGTTCTTC
CDR3aa: CASSQVASVGQFF

j_gene: TRBJ2-2
d_gene: TRBD2
abundance: -
v_gene: TRBV27
CDR3nt: TGTGCCAGCACTGGCGGGAGGTCATTAGCCGGGGAGCTGTTTTTT
CDR3aa: CASTGGRSLAGELFF

j_gene: TRBJ1-1
d_gene: TRBD1
abundance: -
v_gene: TRBV5-1
CDR3nt: TGCGCCAGCAGAGGCCCGGGACAGGGGAACACTGAAGCTTTCTTT
CDR3aa: CASRGPGQGNTEAFF

j_gene: TRBJ2-1
d_gene: TRBD2
abundance: -
v_gene: TRBV14
CDR3nt: TGTGCCAGCAGCCAAGGGACTAGCGGGACTAACTCCTACAATGAGCAGTTCTTC
CDR3aa: CASSQGTSGTNSYNEQFF

j_gene: TRBJ2-1
d_gene: TRBD2
abundance: -
v_gene: TRBV11-3
CDR3nt: TGTGCCAGCAGCTTGAGCGGGACTTACAATGAGCAGTTCTTC
CDR3aa: CASSLSGTYNEQFF

j_gene: TRBJ2-7
d_gene: TRBD2
abundance: -
v_gene: TRBV6-1
CDR3nt: TGTGCCAGCAGTGAAACAGGGCTAGCGGGAGGGCCAAAGGAGCAGTACTTC
CDR3aa: CASSETGLAGGPKEQYF

j_gene: TRBJ1-2
d_gene: TRBD1
abundance: -
v_gene: TRBV18
CDR3nt: TGTGCCAGCTCACCGACAGGGGAATACGGCTACACCTTC
CDR3aa: CASSPTGEYGYTF

j_gene: TRBJ2-7
d_gene: -
abundance: -
v_gene: TRBV7-9
CDR3nt: TGTGCCAGCAGCTTACCAGGGGCCTACGAGCAGTACTTC
CDR3aa: CASSLPGAYEQYF

j_gene: TRBJ2-3
d_gene: TRBD2
abundance: once
v_gene: TRBV7-2
CDR3nt: TGTGCCAGCAGCGAATCAGCCGGGAGGGCCCTAGATACGCAGTATTTT
CDR3aa: CASSESAGRALDTQYF

j_gene: TRBJ2-1
d_gene: -
abundance: -
v_gene: TRBV11-2
CDR3nt: TGTGCCAGCAGCATCGGACTGAACAATGAGCAGTTCTTC
CDR3aa: CASSIGLNNEQFF

j_gene: TRBJ2-7
d_gene: -
abundance: -
v_gene: TRBV27
CDR3nt: TGTGCCAGCAGTTCCATTCGGAGTATTTACGAGCAGTACTTC
CDR3aa: CASSSIRSIYEQYF

j_gene: TRBJ2-6
d_gene: TRBD1
abundance: -
v_gene: TRBV6-4
CDR3nt: TGTGCCAGCAGTGACGGAACAGGGGGCGCTGGGGCCAACGTCCTGACTTTC
CDR3aa: CASSDGTGGAGANVLTF

j_gene: TRBJ1-1
d_gene: -
abundance: -
v_gene: TRBV11-3
CDR3nt: TGTGCCAGCAGCCCCACACTGAACACTGAAGCTTTCTTT
CDR3aa: CASSPTLNTEAFF

j_gene: TRBJ1-1
d_gene: -
abundance: -
v_gene: TRBV14
CDR3nt: TGTGCCAGCAGCCCCGCCGAGGGTAGGTTCACTGAAGCTTTCTTT
CDR3aa: CASSPAEGRFTEAFF

j_gene: TRBJ1-1
d_gene: TRBD1
abundance: -
v_gene: TRBV15
CDR3nt: TGTGCCACCAGCTTCCGACAGGGCAGCACTGAAGCTTTCTTT
CDR3aa: CATSFRQGSTEAFF

j_gene: TRBJ2-5
d_gene: -
abundance: -
v_gene: TRBV2
CDR3nt: TGTGCCAGCAGTTCCTACTTGCAGACCCAGTACTTC
CDR3aa: CASSSYLQTQYF

j_gene: TRBJ2-3
d_gene: TRBD1
abundance: -
v_gene: TRBV27
CDR3nt: TGTGCCAGCAGTGGGACAGGGGGAAGTACGCAGTATTTT
CDR3aa: CASSGTGGSTQYF

j_gene: TRBJ2-1
d_gene: -
abundance: -
v_gene: TRBV5-6
CDR3nt: TGTGCCAGCAGGACTGACCCGGGTTCCCGCTACAATGAGCAGTTCTTC
CDR3aa: CASRTDPGSRYNEQFF

j_gene: TRBJ2-1
d_gene: TRBD2
abundance: -
v_gene: TRBV5-1
CDR3nt: TGCGCCAGCAGCTTGGAACTAGCGGGTTCCTACAATGAGCAGTTCTTC
CDR3aa: CASSLELAGSYNEQFF

j_gene: TRBJ2-7
d_gene: TRBD2
abundance: once
v_gene: TRBV7-9
CDR3nt: TGTGCCAGCAGCTTGGCGGGACTAGCGAGCTACGAGCAGTACTTC
CDR3aa: CASSLAGLASYEQYF

j_gene: TRBJ2-7
d_gene: TRBD2
abundance: -
v_gene: TRBV4-2
CDR3nt: TGTGCCAGCAGCCAAGGGGAGGGGCTCTACGAGCAGTACTTC
CDR3aa: CASSQGEGLYEQYF

j_gene: TRBJ2-7
d_gene: -
abundance: -
v_gene: TRBV6-5
CDR3nt: TGTGCCAGCTCGGACAGCTCCTACGAGCAGTACTTC
CDR3aa: CASSDSSYEQYF

j_gene: TRBJ1-3
d_gene: -
abundance: -
v_gene: TRBV13
CDR3nt: TGTGCCAGCAGCCTGCGGGATGCAAACATATATTTT
CDR3aa: CASSLRDANIYF

j_gene: TRBJ1-3
d_gene: -
abundance: -
v_gene: TRBV9
CDR3nt: TGTGCCAGCAGCGTAGATAGGGGCCTATCATACGGAAACACCATATATTTT
CDR3aa: CASSVDRGLSYGNTIYF

j_gene: TRBJ2-1
d_gene: -
abundance: -
v_gene: TRBV29-1
CDR3nt: TGCAGCGTTGACCAAGTAGGGACTTTGGGTGGGAATGAGCAGTTCTTC
CDR3aa: CSVDQVGTLGGNEQFF

j_gene: TRBJ1-4
d_gene: -
abundance: -
v_gene: TRBV18
CDR3nt: TGTGCCAGCTCACCATATAATGAAAAACTGTTTTTT
CDR3aa: CASSPYNEKLFF

j_gene: TRBJ2-3
d_gene: -
abundance: -
v_gene: TRBV2
CDR3nt: TGTGCCAGCAGGTGGGGGCGACCAGATACGCAGTATTTT
CDR3aa: CASRWGRPDTQYF

j_gene: TRBJ2-1
d_gene: TRBD1
abundance: -
v_gene: TRBV30
CDR3nt: TGTGCCTGGGGGGACAGGGGGCGAGATGAGCAGTTCTTC
CDR3aa: CAWGDRGRDEQFF